Following are 18 T cell receptor beta chains from one sample sequenced in a study of T-cell memory formation after mild COVID-19. In TCRdb, the 5' RACE reads were re-called with MiXCR into one record per CDR3 protein. The table records about 190,000 distinct CDR3 sequences, around 19% of them present only once. Sequencing was performed on PBMCs or a T cell subset sorted from them (not recorded which). These receptors were obtained from an adult woman who had mild COVID-19 (a few samples of this study predate the infection). Cell type and time point are not known.

This chain links TRBV5-1 with TRBJ1-1; 7 positions agree with TRBD1. Trimming removed 4 bases from V and 3 bases from J; junction bases left unmatched: 9. Germline V gene data show CDR1 as SGHRS and CDR2 as YFSETQ. The CDR3 is made up of 15 amino acids. The CDR3: CASSTDGTVHTEAFF. CDR3 bases: TGCGCCAGCAGCACAGACGGGACAGTACACACTGAAGCTTTCTTT.

This clonotype was picked up one time. The chain joins TRBV4-1 to TRBJ1-3; D is unclear. The CDR3 runs 14 residues. Germline V gives CDR1 MGHRA, CDR2 YSYEKL. V gave up 4 bases and J gave up 4 bases, with 11 bases separating them. CDR3 sequence: CASSRGWEGNTIYF. As DNA, the CDR3 is TGCGCCAGCAGCCGGGGATGGGAAGGAAACACCATATATTTT.

This clonotype was seen only a few times. The J gene is TRBJ2-7, the V gene TRBV20-1; D is possibly TRBD2 (5 bases). Trimming removed 3 bases from V and 7 bases from J, with 16 bases in between. Germline CDR1 DFQATT, CDR2 SNEGSKA (reference sequence). This CDR3 has 13 amino acids. The CDR3 reads CSASTRAPSEQYF. CDR3 in DNA: TGCAGTGCTAGCACGCGGGCGCCTTCTGAGCAGTACTTC.

The rearrangement uses TRBV18 and TRBJ1-2; TRBD1 agrees at 8 bases. J was trimmed by 6 bases and V by 3 bases; bases with no gene match: 12. Germline assignment: CDR1 KGHSH and CDR2 LQKENI. The CDR3 runs to 16 residues. CDR3 in amino acids: CASSPKAGGAGDGYTF. The DNA for the CDR3 is TGTGCCAGCTCACCGAAGGCAGGGGGCGCCGGTGATGGCTACACCTTC.

The J gene is TRBJ2-7, the V gene TRBV5-1, with D perhaps assigned TRBD1 or TRBD2 (7 bases each). Germline-derived CDR1 and CDR2 are SGHRS and YFSETQ. V lost 4 bases, J lost 2 bases, and 28 bases lay in between. The CDR3 covers 19 residues. CDR3 in amino acids: CASSPTGGLTGLRTYEQYF. The CDR3 DNA reads TGCGCCAGCAGCCCGACCGGGGGGTTGACAGGGCTAAGGACCTACGAGCAGTACTTC.

The table lists this clonotype with a few counts. The chain combines TRBV20-1 with TRBJ2-7, with a tentative D call TRBD1 (6 bases). V lost 3 bases to trimming and J lost 9 bases, with 21 bases between them. Per germline, CDR1 DFQATT and CDR2 SNEGSKA (reference sequence). The CDR3 runs 14 residues. CDR3 amino acids: CSASPPAGADGQYF. As DNA, the CDR3 is TGCAGTGCTAGCCCACCCGCAGGGGCCGACGGGCAGTACTTC.

This clonotype was seen only a few times. For the CDR3, the DNA is TGTGCCATCAGTGAGTCCCGACAGGGGGGGGATTCACCCCTCCACTTT. Translated: CAISESRQGGDSPLHF. J is TRBJ1-6 and V is TRBV10-3; 9 bases agree with TRBD1. There are 16 residues in the CDR3. Germline V gene lookup returns CDR1 ENHRY and CDR2 SYGVKD. J gave up 8 bases and V 0 bases, and 5 bases lay outside the gene matches.

This clonotype was detected many times. J is TRBJ2-7 and V is TRBV4-3; D ambiguous. CDR1 is LGHNA and CDR2 is YSLEER in the germline V gene. There are 13 residues in the CDR3. V lost 4 bases, J lost 7 bases, and 14 bases lay in between. DNA for the CDR3: TGCGCCAGCAGCCCAGAACTACTACGGGAGCAGTACTTC. It translates to CASSPELLREQYF.

This rearrangement joins TRBV6-5 to TRBJ2-7; the D gene is possibly TRBD2 (6 bases). In germline, CDR1 is MNHEY, CDR2 SVGAGI. This CDR3 is 14 amino acids long. V shed 8 bases and J shed 0 bases, with 14 bases lying between them. The CDR3 nucleotides read TGTGCCAGCGCCCCGGCGGGGAGCTCCTACGAGCAGTACTTC. This sequence encodes CASAPAGSSYEQYF.

This clonotype was recorded only once. V usage is TRBV28 and J usage is TRBJ2-1, with D possibly matching TRBD2 (6 bases). The V end was cut by 3 bases, the J end by 6 bases, with 15 bases between. There are 15 residues in the CDR3. Germline CDR1 reads MDHEN; CDR2 reads SYDVKM. CDR3 loop: CASSFRDSLGNEQFF. Written as DNA, the CDR3 is TGTGCCAGCAGTTTCCGGGACTCACTAGGCAATGAGCAGTTCTTC.

The gene calls are TRBV12-3 or TRBV12-4 and TRBJ1-5; TRBD1 is a possible D gene (5 bases). Trimming removed 6 bases from V and 5 bases from J, with 14 bases in between. The CDR3 totals 14 residues. The CDR3 here is CASSPTGNYQPQHF. As DNA, the CDR3 is TGTGCCAGCAGCCCCACAGGAAACTATCAGCCCCAGCATTTT.

The rearrangement links TRBV29-1 to TRBJ1-2; possible D gene TRBD1, 5 bases. V was shortened by 3 bases and J by 2 bases, with 10 bases between the two germline ends. This CDR3 region has 13 residues. CDR1 and CDR2 (germline): SQVTM, ANQGSEA. The CDR3 sequence is CSVDGRENYGYTF. The CDR3 DNA sequence: TGCAGCGTTGACGGCAGGGAGAACTATGGCTACACCTTC.

This clonotype was picked up a small number of times. This rearrangement joins TRBV5-1 to TRBJ1-4, with D maybe TRBD1 (6 bases). The germline V gene has CDR1 SGHRS and CDR2 YFSETQ. Trimming took off 5 bases at V and 6 bases at J, with 17 bases between the two ends. This CDR3 contains 15 residues. CDR3 sequence reads: CASSAGRGGYEKLFF. CDR3 nucleotide sequence: TGCGCCAGCAGTGCGGGCAGGGGAGGTTATGAAAAACTGTTTTTT.

This clonotype has ten or more counts. The V and J genes are TRBV3-1 and TRBJ2-3; unclear D gene. Per the germline V gene, CDR1 is LGHDT and CDR2 is YNNKEL (reference sequence). V lost 1 base to trimming and J lost 2 bases, with 7 bases between them. CDR3 length: 14 amino acids. The CDR3 reads CASSQGPLTDTQYF. CDR3 nucleotides: TGTGCCAGCAGCCAAGGGCCTCTCACAGATACGCAGTATTTT.

The chain has TRBV5-6 and TRBJ1-2; possibly TRBD1 for D (5 bases). The germline gives CDR1 SGHDT, CDR2 YYEEEE. The germline V and J ends were trimmed by 2 bases and 13 bases, with 12 bases remaining between them. The CDR3 runs 11 residues. The CDR3 spells CASSFRTPFTF. CDR3 nucleotides: TGTGCCAGCAGCTTCCGGACACCTTTCACCTTC.

This clonotype has only a few counts. The V call is TRBV10-3, the J call TRBJ1-2; TRBD1 matches 10 bases. CDR3 length: 13 residues. V trimming: 10 bases; J trimming: 2 bases; junction bases outside the gene matches: 4. Looked up from germline, CDR1 is ENHRY and CDR2 is SYGVKD. The CDR3 spells CATGTGENYGYTF. The CDR3 DNA follows: TGTGCCACCGGGACAGGGGAAAACTATGGCTACACCTTC.

This clonotype has only a few counts. The gene calls are TRBV18 and TRBJ2-3; D may match TRBD1 or TRBD2 (5 bases each). Deletions cut 4 bases from V and 0 bases from J, with 5 bases between. Germline values: CDR1 KGHSH, CDR2 LQKENI. CDR3 length: 13 residues. CDR3 DNA: TGTGCCAGCTCACGGGACAGCACAGATACGCAGTATTTT. Amino acid sequence: CASSRDSTDTQYF.

This sequence joins TRBV6-5 and TRBJ1-1, with 9 bases identical to TRBD1. In germline, CDR1 is MNHEY, CDR2 SVGAGI. V lost 5 bases to trimming and J lost 10 bases; unmatched junction nucleotides: 14. CDR3 size: 15 residues. The CDR3 DNA sequence: TGTGCCAGCAGTCACGCCGCGACAGGGGGAGGGAGAGCTTTCTTT. Translating gives CASSHAATGGGRAFF.